This TCR beta chain was documented in a study of shared clonotypes between healthy human individuals (dated by TCRdb to the early 2020s). In the study overall: Three men and two women, aged 18 to 49 years, made up the cohort. Per donor, three plates each were used for CD4 naive and CD4 memory, two for CD8 naive, and one for CD8 memory. The study deeply sequenced blood TCR repertoires of several healthy adults to estimate repertoire size and the extent of clonotype sharing between individuals. To increase sequencing depth and limit assay-specific biases, TCR repertoire library preparation and sequencing were carried out by different laboratories using diverse techniques. Each donor's leukapheresis produced roughly between roughly 0.9 and 9 billion PBMCs.

CD8 naive samples were CD45RO-negative cells positively selected for CCR7, giving a CD45RA+CCR7+ population that excluded TemRA cells. The donors were healthy, HIV-negative adults with no recently reported acute infections or vaccinations. Every donor was a Caucasian adult living in Nashville, Tennessee, USA. Blood was obtained by leukapheresis, after which PBMCs were separated by Ficoll-Histopaque density gradient centrifugation and cryopreserved in liquid nitrogen vapor phase. Analytical flow cytometry was used to check the purity and quantity of each magnetically sorted T cell population. Each sorted fraction had its genomic DNA isolated and then quantified by UV absorbance on a Nanodrop 2000c. Reading the germline V gene (reference sequence) gives CDR1 SEHNR and CDR2 FQNEAQ. From cysteine to phenylalanine, the CDR3 is 18 amino acids long. Kept here is only the CDR3 DNA, which spans 54 bases and is read in frame from base 1. V and J are truncated by 0 bases and 0 bases respectively, leaving an intervening sequence of 14 bases.

TCR CDR3 regions were amplified from genomic DNA by multiplex PCR using the deep immunoSEQ assay. Extracted genomic DNA from each cell subset was distributed evenly across all wells of several immunoSEQ 96-well plates, and each plate was treated as a replicate. For sorted subsets, each replicate PCR was loaded with around 220 ng genomic DNA, equivalent to 30,000 or so T cell genomes. The purified libraries were quantified using a Qubit 3.0 fluorometer, sized with a Bioanalyzer 2100, and then quantified again using the KAPA Library Quantification kit. Every immunoSEQ 96-well plate was sequenced on a dedicated single-read 150-cycle Illumina NextSeq 550 flow cell. On the authors' methods: The immunoSEQ output contained only junctional sequences without quality scores, so filtering could not match that applied to full-length reads. To assign V/J genes and CDR3, sequences were annotated using PyIR, a Python wrapper for IgBLAST v1.9, with IMGT germline references. Reads were removed for weak V/J assignments (E-value above 1e-6), missing CDR3, stop codons, out-of-frame junctions, or ambiguous translated residues. A V3J clonotype was defined by an identical inferred V gene, J gene, and CDR3 amino acid sequence. The percentage overlap between two repertoires was calculated by dividing the number of shared unique clonotypes by the size of the smaller repertoire. Repertoire richness was assessed with RTK rarefaction, the Chao1 estimator, and Recon v2.1 estimates of unobserved clonotypes. Generation probabilities were computed with OLGA for all TCRbeta clonotypes obtained by the gDNA method from several donors. The table was pulled from immuneACCESS by TCRdb, which kept in-frame rearrangements only. Such tables lose some clones; where checked, under half of the loss comes from unresolved V genes, and the rest has no known cause. Clone size and V and J calls were adopted from that table, with D and trimming inferred from the DNA. The sample table lists millions of clones, 93% of them with a count of one. Jointly, the top ten make up approximately 1.7% of the sample.

Here is what the overall study found, with its caveats: Sampling was restricted to blood, and TCR repertoires in tissues likely differ from the TCR repertoires found in blood. Pairwise subsampling indicated that sequencing depth was expected to affect the degree of clonotype sharing among donors. Compared with non-shared clonotypes, clonotypes shared by all four sorted-subset donors had higher generation probabilities. The small number of donors limited the genetic and exposure-history diversity represented. Larger estimated clonotype richness was generally found for naive subsets than for memory subsets. Rarefaction of sorted-subset datasets indicated incomplete sequencing despite the large sequencing depth. Across a few donors, about 5% of naive CD4, approximately 3.6% of naive CD8, 2.3% of memory CD4, and roughly 0.41% of memory CD8 clonotypes were shared.

In the case of this clone: The target of this receptor is not known. Per-base quality was not reported, and no clone a single base away is much larger than it.

The sequence is built from TRBV7-9 and TRBJ2-2; TRBD2 is a possible D gene, resting on 6 matching bases. What was sequenced was naive CD8+ T cells from PBMCs. The intended sense of this specimen's cell subset or site label: CD45RA+CCR7+. This TCR was recovered from a man younger than 30 in good health. Some clones in this sample may be carry-over from other donors' samples. The encoded CDR3 is CASSLASAGRTNTGELFF. The DNA sequence follows: TGTGCCAGCAGCTTAGCTTCGGCAGGGAGGACGAACACCGGGGAGCTGTTTTTT. This CDR3, with the reference TRBV7-9 and TRBJ2-2 proteins standing in past its ends, gives the full variable domain DTGVSQNPRHKITKRGQNVTFRCDPISEHNRLYWYRQTLGQGPEFLTYFQNEAQLEKSRLLSDRFSAERPKGSFSTLEIQRTEQGDSAMYLCASSLASAGRTNTGELFFGEGSRLTVL.